This entry is about one T cell receptor (beta chain). This record comes from a study of T cell changes during pregnancy in multiple sclerosis. Using immunoSEQ multiplex PCR, the repertoire was profiled, and TCRdb retains in-frame clones only, with some absent. The sample holds 50,000 to 65,000 clones, around 90% seen once. CDR1 is PRHDT, CDR2 FYEKMQ, per germline (reference sequence). The CDR3 is made up of 14 amino acids. V was pared by 4 bases and J by 8 bases, with 10 bases of the junction left unmatched. The chain combines TRBV13 with TRBJ2-7; 8 nucleotides line up with TRBD1. Source: CD8+ T cells from peripheral blood mononuclear cells, taken before pregnancy. This receptor was identified in a female donor with multiple sclerosis, enrolled in a pregnancy study. CDR3 nucleotides: TGTGCCAGCAGCTCCCGACAGGGGACTCTGCAGCAGTACTTC. Translation gives CASSSRQGTLQQYF.